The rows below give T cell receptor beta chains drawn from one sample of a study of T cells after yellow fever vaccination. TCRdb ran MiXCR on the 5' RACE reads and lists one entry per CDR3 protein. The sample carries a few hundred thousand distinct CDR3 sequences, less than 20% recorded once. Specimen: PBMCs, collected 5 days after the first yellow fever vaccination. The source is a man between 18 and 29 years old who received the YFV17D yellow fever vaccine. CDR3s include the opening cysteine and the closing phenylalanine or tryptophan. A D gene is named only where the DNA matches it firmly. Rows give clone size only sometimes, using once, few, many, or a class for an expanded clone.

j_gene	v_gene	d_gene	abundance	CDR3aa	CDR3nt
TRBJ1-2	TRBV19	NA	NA	CASSIGAGTWYGYTF	TGTGCCAGTAGTATTGGGGCAGGAACGTGGTATGGCTACACCTTC
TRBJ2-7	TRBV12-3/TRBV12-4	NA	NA	CASSPGPRYEQYF	TGTGCCAGCAGTCCGGGACCCAGATACGAGCAGTACTTC
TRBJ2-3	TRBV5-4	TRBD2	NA	CASSTGLVSDTQYF	TGTGCCAGCAGCACAGGACTAGTATCAGATACGCAGTATTTT
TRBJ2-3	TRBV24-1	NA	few	CATSDGTEADTQYF	TGTGCCACCAGTGATGGGACTGAGGCAGATACGCAGTATTTT
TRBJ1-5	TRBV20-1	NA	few	CSARYDGNQPQHF	TGCAGTGCTAGGTACGATGGCAATCAGCCCCAGCATTTT
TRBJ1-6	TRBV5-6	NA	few	CASTEGGFSYNSPLHF	TGTGCCAGCACCGAGGGGGGCTTTTCCTATAATTCACCCCTCCACTTT
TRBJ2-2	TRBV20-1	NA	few	CSAGPPGSGELFF	TGCAGTGCTGGACCCCCCGGGTCCGGGGAGCTGTTTTTT
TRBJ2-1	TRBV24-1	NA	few	CATSAKFPSSYNEQFF	TGTGCCACCAGTGCGAAGTTTCCAAGCTCCTACAATGAGCAGTTCTTC
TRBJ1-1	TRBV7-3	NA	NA	CASSLNSGANTEAFF	TGTGCCAGCAGCTTAAATTCAGGGGCGAACACTGAAGCTTTCTTT
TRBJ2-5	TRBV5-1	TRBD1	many	CASSVTGGQETQYF	TGCGCCAGCAGCGTGACAGGGGGTCAAGAGACCCAGTACTTC
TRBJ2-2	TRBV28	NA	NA	CASRSPGTGELFF	TGTGCCAGCAGGTCCCCAGGCACCGGGGAGCTGTTTTTT
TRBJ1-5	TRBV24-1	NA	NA	CATSKGGQPQHF	TGTGCCACCAGCAAGGGGGGTCAGCCCCAGCATTTT
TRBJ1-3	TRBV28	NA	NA	CASRTSSSGNTIYF	TGTGCCAGCAGGACGTCCTCCTCTGGAAACACCATATATTTT
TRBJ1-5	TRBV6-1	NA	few	CASSAPGPGSNQPQHF	TGTGCCAGCAGTGCTCCGGGACCCGGGAGCAATCAGCCCCAGCATTTT
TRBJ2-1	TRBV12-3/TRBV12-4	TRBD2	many	CASSLGLAGANEQFF	TGTGCCAGCAGTTTAGGACTAGCGGGGGCTAATGAGCAGTTCTTC
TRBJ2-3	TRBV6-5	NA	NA	CASSYSPTSTDTQYF	TGTGCCAGCAGTTACTCGCCTACTAGCACAGATACGCAGTATTTT
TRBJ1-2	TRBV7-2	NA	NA	CASSGVPGLNYGYTF	TGTGCCAGCTCCGGAGTCCCGGGGTTGAACTATGGCTACACCTTC
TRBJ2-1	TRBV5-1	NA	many	CASSLAQGGEQFF	TGCGCCAGCAGCTTGGCCCAGGGCGGTGAGCAGTTCTTC
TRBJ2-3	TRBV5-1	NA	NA	CASSFPTGDTQYF	TGCGCCAGCAGCTTCCCCACTGGGGATACGCAGTATTTT
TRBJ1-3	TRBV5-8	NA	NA	CASSWTGNTIYF	TGTGCCAGCAGCTGGACAGGAAACACCATATATTTT
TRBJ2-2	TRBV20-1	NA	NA	CSANSNTGELFF	TGCAGTGCTAACAGTAACACCGGGGAGCTGTTTTTT
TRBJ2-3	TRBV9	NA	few	CASSVGGRQSTDTQYF	TGTGCCAGCAGCGTAGGTGGGAGACAGAGCACAGATACGCAGTATTTT
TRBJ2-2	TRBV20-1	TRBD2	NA	CSARDVRRGGAGELFF	TGCAGTGCTAGAGATGTGCGGCGGGGGGGGGCCGGGGAGCTGTTTTTT
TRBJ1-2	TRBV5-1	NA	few	CASSLVSGDGNYGYTF	TGCGCCAGCAGCTTGGTTTCGGGGGATGGAAACTATGGCTACACCTTC
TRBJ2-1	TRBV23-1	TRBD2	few	CASSQSYPSGGQSSYNEQFF	TGCGCCAGCAGTCAATCTTACCCTAGCGGGGGCCAGAGCTCCTACAATGAGCAGTTCTTC
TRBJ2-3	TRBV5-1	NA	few	CASGLRGPGADTQYF	TGCGCCAGCGGGCTCCGGGGCCCAGGGGCGGATACGCAGTATTTT
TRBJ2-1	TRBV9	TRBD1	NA	CASSVGPGQGAPNEQFF	TGTGCCAGCAGCGTAGGCCCGGGACAGGGGGCCCCGAATGAGCAGTTCTTC
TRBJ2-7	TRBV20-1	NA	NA	CSARITLPYEQYF	TGCAGTGCTCGAATCACCCTCCCCTACGAGCAGTACTTC
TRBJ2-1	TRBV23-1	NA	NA	CAGGLGPYNEQFF	TGCGCCGGGGGTCTTGGACCCTACAATGAGCAGTTCTTC
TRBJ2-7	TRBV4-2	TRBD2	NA	CASSLIAGGSSYEQYF	TGTGCCAGCAGCCTCATAGCGGGGGGAAGCTCCTACGAGCAGTACTTC
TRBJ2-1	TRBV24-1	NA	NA	CATSDFLGNEQFF	TGTGCCACCAGTGATTTTTTGGGGAATGAGCAGTTCTTC
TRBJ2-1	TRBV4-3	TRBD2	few	CASSPTPAGGRWHEQFF	TGCGCCAGCAGCCCCACCCCAGCGGGGGGGCGTTGGCATGAGCAGTTCTTC
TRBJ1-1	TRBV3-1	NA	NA	CASSHQGFSTEAFF	TGTGCCAGCAGCCACCAGGGATTTAGCACTGAAGCTTTCTTT